This T cell receptor (beta chain) was recovered during a study of control samples from healthy donors and cancer patients. The CDR3 spans 12 residues. V was pared by 2 bases and J by 9 bases, with 8 bases between. In germline, CDR1 is SGHTA, CDR2 FQGNSA. The assay was immunoSEQ multiplex PCR, and TCRdb's table has in-frame clones only and misses some. The sample consists of 150,000 to 200,000 clones, roughly 94% of them appearing once. Sequencing input: blood. This sequence originates from a woman between 35 and 50 years old in good health. The J gene is TRBJ1-3, the V gene TRBV7-2; D possibly corresponds to TRBD1 (5 bases). CDR3 amino acids: CASSLWGTTIYF. The CDR3, as DNA: TGTGCCAGCAGCTTATGGGGGACCACCATATATTTT.